Listed below are T cell receptor beta chains from one sample, sequenced in a study of cytomegalovirus exposure and HLA in healthy donors. Data came from immunoSEQ multiplex PCR; TCRdb stores just in-frame clones and leaves some out. The table records fewer than 250,000 clones, roughly 77% of them present only once. The sequencing sample was made of PBMCs. The source of these receptors is a woman younger than 45 in good health and CMV-seropositive. Each CDR3 is given with its conserved first and last residue. Fields, in order: CDR3 length, D gene, J gene, V gene, clone size, CDR3 protein, CDR3 DNA. D genes are given only for firm matches. Clone size is not always given. Where it is, it says once, few, many or a class for expanded clones.

14,.,TRBJ1-2,TRBV11-1,.,CASSLLVSGGGYTF,TGTGCCAGCAGCTTATTGGTCTCCGGCGGTGGCTACACCTTC
13,.,TRBJ2-5,TRBV21-1,.,CASRVLAQETQYF,TGTGCCAGCAGGGTGCTAGCACAAGAGACCCAGTACTTC
12,.,TRBJ2-7,TRBV18,.,CASSLYSYEQYF,TGTGCCAGCTCACTCTATTCCTACGAGCAGTACTTC
14,.,TRBJ1-2,TRBV29-1,.,CSVGGDRGAGGYTF,TGCAGCGTTGGTGGCGACCGGGGGGCTGGTGGCTACACCTTC
15,.,TRBJ2-1,TRBV7-9,few,CSSSFGGSSYNEQFF,TGTTCCAGCAGCTTTGGTGGGAGCTCCTACAATGAGCAGTTCTTC
16,TRBD1,TRBJ2-2,TRBV7-9,.,CASSFGQGFTTGELFF,TGTGCCAGCAGCTTTGGACAGGGATTCACCACCGGGGAGCTGTTTTTT
15,TRBD2,TRBJ2-3,TRBV13,.,CASSTPGLAADTQYF,TGTGCCAGCAGCACACCGGGACTAGCTGCAGATACGCAGTATTTT
15,.,TRBJ2-3,TRBV5-4,.,CASRLAGDGRDTQYF,TGTGCCAGCAGGCTAGCAGGCGACGGCCGGGATACGCAGTATTTT
13,TRBD1,TRBJ1-1,TRBV7-9,few,CASTQGGNTEAFF,TGTGCCAGCACCCAGGGGGGGAACACTGAAGCTTTCTTT
18,TRBD1,TRBJ2-2,TRBV13,few,CASSLVRDRGRLSGELFF,TGTGCCAGCAGCTTGGTCCGGGACAGGGGCCGCCTGAGCGGGGAGCTGTTTTTT
12,TRBD1,TRBJ1-1,TRBV19,.,CASTDRGTEAFF,TGTGCCAGCACGGACAGGGGCACTGAAGCTTTCTTT
12,.,TRBJ2-7,TRBV29-1,.,CSVEESSYEQYF,TGCAGCGTTGAAGAATCCAGCTACGAGCAGTACTTC
15,.,TRBJ1-2,TRBV6-5,few,CASSPPTGTLYGYTF,TGTGCCAGCAGTCCCCCTACAGGAACACTCTATGGCTACACCTTC
12,.,TRBJ1-4,TRBV28,.,CASSLGSGKLFF,TGTGCCAGCAGTTTGGGGAGCGGAAAACTGTTTTTT
16,TRBD2,TRBJ2-3,TRBV9,.,CASSVGSGRTEDTQYF,TGTGCCAGCAGCGTAGGTAGCGGGAGAACGGAAGATACGCAGTATTTT
13,.,TRBJ1-1,TRBV4-1,.,CASSQGARTEAFF,TGCGCCAGCAGCCAAGGGGCCCGCACTGAAGCTTTCTTT
15,TRBD1,TRBJ1-2,TRBV18,few,CASSPALTGSYGYTF,TGTGCCAGCTCGCCGGCTTTGACAGGGTCCTATGGCTACACCTTC
13,.,TRBJ2-1,TRBV2,few,CASLGLALEEQFF,TGTGCCAGCCTGGGACTGGCTTTGGAGGAGCAGTTCTTC